This T cell receptor (beta chain) originates from a study of OX40 agonist ivuxolimab in advanced cancers. About the research overall: Prior therapy, whether anti-PD-1, anti-PD-L1 or anti-CTLA-4, was allowed, and roughly 41% had some.

Germline loops: CDR1 SEHNR, CDR2 FQNEAQ (reference sequence). The CDR3 has 15 amino acids. Trimming took off 3 bases at V and 2 bases at J, with 11 bases between the two ends. The cohort excluded patients with autoimmune disease history or systemic immunosuppression. Study-wide points: Expanded clones were, on average, more numerous among CD8+ T cells than CD4+.

Sequencing was performed with immunoSEQ multiplex PCR; in TCRdb, only in-frame clones are kept and a portion is missing. The table records some 18,000 clones, over 70% of them present only once. As for this clone: No antigen is known for it.

This chain joins TRBV7-9 and TRBJ2-1; tentative D call: TRBD2 (6 bases). The source is an adult with an advanced solid tumor such as melanoma, head and neck, liver or kidney cancer. The input for sequencing was CD4+ or CD8+ T cells sorted from blood, taken in a trial of the OX40 agonist ivuxolimab. CDR3 sequence (DNA): TGTGCCAGCAGCTTCGGCCAGCGGGCCTACAATGAGCAGTTCTTC. As protein: CASSFGQRAYNEQFF.